This T cell receptor beta chain was recovered during a study of T cells after yellow fever vaccination. V gave up 0 bases and J gave up 4 bases, with 7 bases separating them. The CDR3 is 14 amino acids. Germline V lookup: CDR1 LGHNA, CDR2 YSLEER. Study-wide results and caveats: Weaker overall was a secondary response that nonetheless peaked faster, on day 5 versus 15. CD4 and CD8 compartments shared a small share of clonotypes, likely from convergent recombination.

This clonotype came up many times. Its antigen remains unidentified. A single record per CDR3 protein comes from TCRdb applying MiXCR to the 5' RACE reads. The sample carries some 300,000 distinct CDR3 sequences, 8.7% recorded once. This sample comprised CD4+ T cells sorted from PBMCs, obtained 5 days after the yellow fever booster vaccination. This clonotype originated in a man aged 18 to 29 who received the YFV17D yellow fever vaccine. The chain recombines TRBV4-3 with TRBJ2-1; D remains unclear. CDR3 DNA: TGCGCCAGCAGCCAAGATAACAAATACAATGAGCAGTTCTTC. It is translated as CASSQDNKYNEQFF.